This T cell receptor beta chain was found in a study of graft-versus-host responses after intestinal transplantation. Looking at the study overall: As for transplant type, recipients had multivisceral, liver-intestinal, or isolated intestinal grafts.

Turning to this clone: Its antigen is unknown.

V gave up 9 bases and J gave up 0 bases, with 18 bases separating them. Looked up from germline, CDR1 is MRHNA and CDR2 is SNTAGT. This CDR3 region has 15 residues. Method: immunoSEQ multiplex PCR; TCRdb's copy keeps in-frame clones and lacks some. Of over 100,000 clones listed, 93% were seen once; the top ten hold 1.2%. Study findings and constraints: Allografts of patients with graft-donor T cell macrochimerism showed high graft-versus-host to host-versus-graft clone ratios.

This receptor was identified in a human donor who was the organ donor for an intestinal transplant. The chain employs TRBV6-4 and TRBJ2-7; no clear D. Sequenced here: unstimulated CD8+ T cells sorted from spleen or lymph node cells, sampled before transplant. The DNA for the CDR3 is TGTGCCAGACTCCAAGGGATCCTAAGCTCCTACGAGCAGTACTTC. This codes for CARLQGILSSYEQYF.